The TCR beta chain under discussion was sequenced for a study of vaccination and CD4 T cells after COVID-19. As for the study in general: Control cultures, each given a CEFX pool, an HIV-1 Nef pool, or no peptide, were included.

Germline V gene data show CDR1 as SGHTA and CDR2 as FQGNSA. The CDR3 has 14 amino acids. The V end was cut by 1 base, the J end by 6 bases, with 13 bases between. Cultured CD4+ T-cell DNA underwent Oncomine TCR Beta short-read sequencing. MiXCR was run by TCRdb on the PCR reads, yielding one entry per CDR3 protein. The data show over 5,500 distinct CDR3 sequences, with over 50% seen just once and 20% to 25% held by the top ten. Concerning this clonotype itself: Its matching antigen is unknown.

Treatment reported: roughly nine-day PBMC culture with coronavirus spike peptide pools or control peptides (ViraFEST assay). The unexposed donor provided CD4+ T cells, which were taken before the COVID-19 pandemic (2011-2018). Peptide pool stimulation in ViraFEST expanded antigen-specific T cells, whose TCRs were then sequenced. Per well, 2 million or so PBMCs were cultured in the presence of around 9.4 IU/ml IL-2 and approximately 10 ug/ml peptide pools. A negative selection step was used to isolate CD4+ T cells once culture had run for approximately 10 days. The receptor was derived from a human donor in good health. The sequenced sample was CD4+ T cells from blood, cultured in vitro. This chain uses TRBV7-2 with TRBJ2-7; a possible D gene is TRBD2 (6 bases). The CDR3 DNA sequence: TGTGCCAGCAGCTTAGTTGGCTCGGAGGGCGAGCAGTACTTC. It codes for CASSLVGSEGEQYF.